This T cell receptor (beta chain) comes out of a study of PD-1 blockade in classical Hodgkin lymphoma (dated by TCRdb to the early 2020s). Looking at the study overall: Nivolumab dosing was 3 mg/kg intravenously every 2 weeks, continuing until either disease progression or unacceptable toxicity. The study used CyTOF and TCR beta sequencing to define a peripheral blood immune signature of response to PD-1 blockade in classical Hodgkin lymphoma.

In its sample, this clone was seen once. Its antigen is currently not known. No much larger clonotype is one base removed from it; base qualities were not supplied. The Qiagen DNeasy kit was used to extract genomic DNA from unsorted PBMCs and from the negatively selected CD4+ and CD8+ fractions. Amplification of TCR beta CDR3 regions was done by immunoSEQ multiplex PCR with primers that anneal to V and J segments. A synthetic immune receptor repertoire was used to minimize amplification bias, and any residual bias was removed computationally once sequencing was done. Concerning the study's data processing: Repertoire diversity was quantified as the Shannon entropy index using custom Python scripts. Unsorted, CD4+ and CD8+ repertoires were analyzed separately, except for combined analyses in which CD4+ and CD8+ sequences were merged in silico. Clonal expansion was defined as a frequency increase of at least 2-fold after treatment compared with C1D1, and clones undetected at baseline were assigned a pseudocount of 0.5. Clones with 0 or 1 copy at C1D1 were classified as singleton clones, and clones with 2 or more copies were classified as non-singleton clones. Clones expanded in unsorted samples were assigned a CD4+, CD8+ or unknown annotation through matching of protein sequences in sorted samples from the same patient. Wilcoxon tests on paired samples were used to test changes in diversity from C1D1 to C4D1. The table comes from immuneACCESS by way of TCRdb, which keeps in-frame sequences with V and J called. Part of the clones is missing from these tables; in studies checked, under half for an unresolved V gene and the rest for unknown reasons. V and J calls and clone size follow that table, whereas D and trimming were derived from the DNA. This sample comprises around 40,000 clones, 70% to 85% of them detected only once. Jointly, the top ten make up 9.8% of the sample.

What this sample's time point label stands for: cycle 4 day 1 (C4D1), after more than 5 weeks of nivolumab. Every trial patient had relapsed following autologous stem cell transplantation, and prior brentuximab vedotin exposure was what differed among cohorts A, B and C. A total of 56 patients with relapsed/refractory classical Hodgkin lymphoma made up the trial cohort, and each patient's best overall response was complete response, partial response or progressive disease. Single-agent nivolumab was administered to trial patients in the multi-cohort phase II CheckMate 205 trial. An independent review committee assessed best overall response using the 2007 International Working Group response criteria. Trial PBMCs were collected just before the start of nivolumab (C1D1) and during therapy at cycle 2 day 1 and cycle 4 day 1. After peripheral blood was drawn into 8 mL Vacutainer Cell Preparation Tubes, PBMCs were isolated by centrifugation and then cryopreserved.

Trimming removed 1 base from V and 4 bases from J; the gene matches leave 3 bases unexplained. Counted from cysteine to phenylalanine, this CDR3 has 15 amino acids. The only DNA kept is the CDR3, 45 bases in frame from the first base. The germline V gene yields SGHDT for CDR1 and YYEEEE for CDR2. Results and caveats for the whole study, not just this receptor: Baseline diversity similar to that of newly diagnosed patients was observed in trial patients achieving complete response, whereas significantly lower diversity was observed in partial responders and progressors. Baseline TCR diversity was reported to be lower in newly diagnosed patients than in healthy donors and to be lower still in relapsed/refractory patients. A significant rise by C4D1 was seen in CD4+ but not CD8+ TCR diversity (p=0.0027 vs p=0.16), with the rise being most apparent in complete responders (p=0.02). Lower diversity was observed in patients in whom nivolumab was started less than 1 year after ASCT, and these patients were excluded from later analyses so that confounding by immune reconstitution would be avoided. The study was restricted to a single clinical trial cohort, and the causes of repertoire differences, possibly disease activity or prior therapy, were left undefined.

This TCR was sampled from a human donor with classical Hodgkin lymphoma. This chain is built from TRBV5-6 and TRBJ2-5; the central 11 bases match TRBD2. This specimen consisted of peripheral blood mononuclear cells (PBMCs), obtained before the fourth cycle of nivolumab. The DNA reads TGTGCCAGCAGCTTGTTAGCGGGGGGGTTAGAGACCCAGTACTTC. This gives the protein CASSLLAGGLETQYF.